This T cell receptor (beta chain) was captured in a study of technical replicates of blood from a few donors. Produced via immunoSEQ multiplex PCR; TCRdb's table is partial and in-frame only. The sample records 70,000 or so clones, 95% to 99% being singletons. Germline V lookup: CDR1 MNHEY, CDR2 SMNVEV (reference sequence). CDR3 length: 15 residues. V was pared by 7 bases and J by 4 bases, with 6 bases of the junction left unmatched. This chain connects TRBV27 to TRBJ2-1; 11 nucleotides match TRBD2. Sequencing was carried out using T cells isolated from PBMCs. This TCR derives from a human donor in good health. Written as DNA, the CDR3 is TGTGCCAGCAAAACCCGACTAGCGGGATACAATGAGCAGTTCTTC. Translating it yields CASKTRLAGYNEQFF.